The entry that follows covers one T cell receptor (beta chain) sequence. Its antigen remains unknown. CDR3 size: 17 residues. Germline lookup yields CDR1 SGHKS and CDR2 YYEKEE (reference sequence). Trimming stripped 2 bases from V and 2 bases from J, with 18 bases between. The data are from a study of glioma-infiltrating T cells. Study-level points and caveats: Gliomas, especially low-grade, showed above-expected tissue-blood divergence; non-neoplastic patients showed below. Tissue and blood shared very few CDR3 sequences.

Using RNA template, CDR3s of TCR alpha and beta were amplified with iRepertoire arm-PCR. TCRdb itself ran the multiplex PCR reads through MiXCR, one entry per CDR3 protein. The sample lists about 200,000 distinct CDR3 sequences; over 25% were seen once. What was sequenced was glioma tissue, nonneoplastic brain tissue, or PBMCs (not recorded which). V usage is TRBV5-5 and J usage is TRBJ2-3; possibly TRBD2 for D (6 bases). This sequence originates from a human donor with low-grade glioma or glioblastoma, undergoing nonglioma brain surgery, or in good health (not recorded which). In DNA, the CDR3 is TGTGCCAGCAGCTTTCTGGACTATCCCCACATCACAGATACGCAGTATTTT. Translating it yields CASSFLDYPHITDTQYF.